This is a list of T cell receptor beta chains from one sample in a study of tumor and adjacent non-tumor tissue in lung cancer. TCRdb processed the multiplex PCR reads anew with MiXCR; each CDR3 protein has one entry. The sample lists more than 75,000 distinct CDR3 sequences, roughly 80% occurring once. The specimen was distant non-tumor lung tissue. These receptors all come from a man in his sixties with small cell lung cancer. CDR3s include the opening cysteine and the closing phenylalanine or tryptophan. A D gene is named only where the DNA matches it firmly. Not every row has a clone size; where given, it reads once, few, many or a size class.

v_gene: TRBV12-3/TRBV12-4
abundance: -
d_gene: -
j_gene: TRBJ2-6
CDR3aa: CASTLAAGPGANVLTF
CDR3nt: TGTGCCAGCACTCTGGCGGCGGGCCCTGGGGCCAACGTCTTGACTTTC

v_gene: TRBV12-3/TRBV12-4
abundance: -
d_gene: -
j_gene: TRBJ2-3
CDR3aa: CASIRERGTQYF
CDR3nt: TGTGCCAGCATTCGGGAGAGGGGTACGCAGTATTTT

v_gene: TRBV20-1
abundance: -
d_gene: -
j_gene: TRBJ2-1
CDR3aa: CSASGRLGPRSSYNEQFF
CDR3nt: TGCAGTGCTAGCGGGCGACTAGGCCCCCGGAGCTCCTACAATGAGCAGTTCTTC

v_gene: TRBV6-1
abundance: -
d_gene: -
j_gene: TRBJ2-1
CDR3aa: CASSFHQESAYKEQFF
CDR3nt: TGTGCCAGCAGCTTTCATCAGGAGAGTGCTTACAAAGAGCAGTTCTTC

v_gene: TRBV24-1
abundance: once
d_gene: -
j_gene: TRBJ2-2
CDR3aa: CATKTGANTGELFF
CDR3nt: TGTGCCACCAAGACCGGCGCGAACACCGGGGAGCTGTTTTTT

v_gene: TRBV5-6
abundance: many
d_gene: -
j_gene: TRBJ1-1
CDR3aa: CASSLAPTGTEAFF
CDR3nt: TGTGCCAGCAGCTTGGCCCCAACCGGGACAGAAGCTTTCTTT

v_gene: TRBV10-3
abundance: -
d_gene: -
j_gene: TRBJ1-5
CDR3aa: CAISVSEGQQPQHF
CDR3nt: TGTGCCATCAGTGTGTCAGAGGGCCAGCAGCCCCAGCATTTT

v_gene: TRBV6-2/TRBV6-3
abundance: -
d_gene: -
j_gene: TRBJ2-1
CDR3aa: CASSEFYVQFF
CDR3nt: TGTGCCAGTAGTGAGTTCTATGTGCAGTTCTTC

v_gene: TRBV10-2
abundance: many
d_gene: TRBD2
j_gene: TRBJ2-1
CDR3aa: CASSLLAGGYNEQFF
CDR3nt: TGCGCCAGCTCCCTCCTAGCGGGAGGCTACAATGAGCAGTTCTTC

v_gene: TRBV6-2/TRBV6-3
abundance: -
d_gene: TRBD2
j_gene: TRBJ2-4
CDR3aa: CAGSYGRLAGCAQYF
CDR3nt: TGTGCCGGCAGTTACGGTCGGCTAGCGGGATGTGCTCAGTACTTC

v_gene: TRBV12-3/TRBV12-4
abundance: -
d_gene: -
j_gene: TRBJ2-5
CDR3aa: CASSGSDQGTQYF
CDR3nt: TGTGCCAGCAGTGGTAGCGACCAAGGGACCCAGTACTTC

v_gene: TRBV28
abundance: many
d_gene: -
j_gene: TRBJ2-3
CDR3aa: CASSLFATPAGQYF
CDR3nt: TGTGCCAGCAGTTTATTCGCGACACCCGCGGGGCAGTATTTT

v_gene: TRBV28
abundance: once
d_gene: -
j_gene: TRBJ1-5
CDR3aa: CASKFGVQDYQPHHF
CDR3nt: TGTGCCAGCAAATTTGGGGTACAGGACTATCAGCCCCATCATTTT

v_gene: TRBV28
abundance: many
d_gene: TRBD2
j_gene: TRBJ2-1
CDR3aa: CASAYPGTSSNEQFF
CDR3nt: TGTGCCAGCGCCTACCCGGGGACTAGCAGCAATGAGCAGTTCTTC

v_gene: TRBV4-2
abundance: -
d_gene: -
j_gene: TRBJ2-5
CDR3aa: CASNQGSRQETQYF
CDR3nt: TGTGCCAGCAATCAGGGGAGCAGGCAAGAAACCCAGTACTTC

v_gene: TRBV4-1
abundance: -
d_gene: -
j_gene: TRBJ2-2
CDR3aa: CASSQYPARVNTGDLFF
CDR3nt: TGCGCCAGCAGTCAATATCCGGCCAGGGTGAACACCGGGGACCTGTTTTTT

v_gene: TRBV6-5
abundance: -
d_gene: -
j_gene: TRBJ2-7
CDR3aa: CDSSRSTSYEQYF
CDR3nt: TGTGACAGTAGTAGGAGTACCTCCTACGAGCAGTACTTC

v_gene: TRBV11-3
abundance: -
d_gene: -
j_gene: TRBJ2-1
CDR3aa: CASSWGSSYNGQSF
CDR3nt: TGTGCCAGTAGCTGGGGGAGCTCCTACAATGGGCAGTCCTTC

v_gene: TRBV12-3/TRBV12-4
abundance: -
d_gene: -
j_gene: TRBJ2-1
CDR3aa: CANRVWGYNEQFF
CDR3nt: TGTGCCAACAGGGTCTGGGGTTACAATGAGCAGTTCTTC

v_gene: TRBV29-1
abundance: -
d_gene: -
j_gene: TRBJ2-3
CDR3aa: CSVESAGTVMQYF
CDR3nt: TGCAGCGTTGAGTCAGCTGGCACAGTTATGCAGTATTTT

v_gene: TRBV4-1
abundance: once
d_gene: -
j_gene: TRBJ1-4
CDR3aa: CASSRDASTGTNEKLFF
CDR3nt: TGCGCCAGCAGCCGAGATGCTTCGACAGGAACTAATGAAAAACTGTTTTTT

v_gene: TRBV15
abundance: -
d_gene: TRBD1
j_gene: TRBJ1-4
CDR3aa: CATRTGTGLLWEKLFF
CDR3nt: TGTGCCACCAGGACCGGGACAGGGTTGCTTTGGGAAAAACTGTTTTTT

v_gene: TRBV5-6
abundance: once
d_gene: TRBD1
j_gene: TRBJ1-2
CDR3aa: CASSSNDADRAEGGYTF
CDR3nt: TGCGCCAGCAGCTCTAACGACGCGGACAGGGCTGAAGGGGGCTACACCTTC

v_gene: TRBV10-3
abundance: once
d_gene: -
j_gene: TRBJ2-1
CDR3aa: CVISEFSHSRDPYNEQLF
CDR3nt: TGTGTCATCAGTGAGTTCAGTCATTCCCGTGACCCGTACAATGAGCAGTTATTC

v_gene: TRBV29-1
abundance: -
d_gene: -
j_gene: TRBJ2-2
CDR3aa: CSVERIPETGELFF
CDR3nt: TGCAGCGTTGAGAGGATACCGGAAACCGGGGAGCTCTTTTTT

v_gene: TRBV20-1
abundance: many
d_gene: -
j_gene: TRBJ1-1
CDR3aa: CSARGGGGHTEAFF
CDR3nt: TGCAGTGCTAGAGGAGGAGGGGGGCACACTGAAGCTTTCTTT

v_gene: TRBV6-2/TRBV6-3
abundance: -
d_gene: -
j_gene: TRBJ2-5
CDR3aa: CASSYAVDPKTQYF
CDR3nt: TGTGCAAGCAGTTACGCCGTAGACCCAAAGACCCAGTACTTC

v_gene: TRBV6-1
abundance: -
d_gene: TRBD2
j_gene: TRBJ2-2
CDR3aa: CATTIQGLAVLGELFF
CDR3nt: TGTGCCACCACGATCCAGGGACTAGCGGTCCTCGGGGAGCTGTTTTTT

v_gene: TRBV29-1
abundance: -
d_gene: TRBD2
j_gene: TRBJ2-3
CDR3aa: CSVEGGAGGADTQCF
CDR3nt: TGTAGCGTTGAAGGAGGAGCGGGAGGGGCAGATACGCAGTGTTTT

v_gene: TRBV11-3
abundance: -
d_gene: TRBD2
j_gene: TRBJ2-3
CDR3aa: CATSPGRDQPQYF
CDR3nt: TGTGCCACCAGCCCCGGGAGGGATCAGCCCCAGTATTTT

v_gene: TRBV5-1
abundance: few
d_gene: TRBD1
j_gene: TRBJ1-3
CDR3aa: CASSPRDSLYSGNTIYF
CDR3nt: TGCGCCAGCAGCCCTCGGGACAGCCTCTACTCTGGAAACACCATATATTTT

v_gene: TRBV29-1
abundance: -
d_gene: -
j_gene: TRBJ2-1
CDR3aa: CSVYRVLGDNGQFF
CDR3nt: TGCAGCGTATACAGGGTATTAGGGGACAATGGGCAGTTCTTC

v_gene: TRBV12-3/TRBV12-4
abundance: -
d_gene: -
j_gene: TRBJ2-1
CDR3aa: CASSQSGGCNEQFF
CDR3nt: TGTGCCAGCAGCCAGAGTGGCGGCTGCAATGAGCAGTTCTTC

v_gene: TRBV29-1
abundance: -
d_gene: -
j_gene: TRBJ2-7
CDR3aa: CCGRSSYEQYF
CDR3nt: TGCTGCGGTCGGAGCTCCTACGAGCAGTACTTC

v_gene: TRBV7-9
abundance: -
d_gene: -
j_gene: TRBJ2-5
CDR3aa: CASSYSTEFETNYF
CDR3nt: TGTGCCAGCAGCTACTCCACAGAGTTCGAGACCAATTACTTC

v_gene: TRBV12-3/TRBV12-4
abundance: -
d_gene: TRBD2
j_gene: TRBJ2-1
CDR3aa: CVSSSLAGNVEQFF
CDR3nt: TGTGTCAGCAGTTCGCTAGCGGGAAACGTTGAGCAGTTCTTC

v_gene: TRBV11-1
abundance: -
d_gene: -
j_gene: TRBJ1-5
CDR3aa: CVRSRDGGTNQPRHF
CDR3nt: TGTGTCAGAAGCAGGGACGGCGGAACCAATCAGCCCCGGCATTTT

v_gene: TRBV4-2
abundance: few
d_gene: -
j_gene: TRBJ2-3
CDR3aa: CASSPLQEDTQYF
CDR3nt: TGTGCAAGCAGCCCGCTTCAGGAGGATACGCAGTATTTT

v_gene: TRBV29-1
abundance: few
d_gene: -
j_gene: TRBJ2-5
CDR3aa: CSASRAGGETQCF
CDR3nt: TGCAGCGCCTCTCGTGCAGGGGGGGAGACCCAGTGTTTC

v_gene: TRBV11-1
abundance: -
d_gene: TRBD2
j_gene: TRBJ2-3
CDR3aa: CAGSSGLAGGPVADTQYF
CDR3nt: TGTGCCGGTAGCTCCGGACTAGCGGGAGGGCCGGTGGCGGATACGCAGTATTTC

v_gene: TRBV11-2
abundance: once
d_gene: -
j_gene: TRBJ2-7
CDR3aa: CASNLEVGGYEEHF
CDR3nt: TGTGCCAGCAACTTAGAAGTAGGAGGGTACGAGGAGCACTTC

v_gene: TRBV5-6
abundance: -
d_gene: -
j_gene: TRBJ2-1
CDR3aa: CASGLGGAVSYNELFF
CDR3nt: TGTGCCAGCGGCTTGGGGGGGGCCGTCTCCTACAATGAGCTGTTCTTC

v_gene: TRBV7-9
abundance: -
d_gene: -
j_gene: TRBJ2-2
CDR3aa: CASRWGSPGELFF
CDR3nt: TGTGCCAGCAGGTGGGGTTCCCCCGGGGAGCTGTTTTTT

v_gene: TRBV11-1
abundance: -
d_gene: TRBD2
j_gene: TRBJ2-1
CDR3aa: CANSSESRTSVSGNEQFF
CDR3nt: TGTGCCAACAGTTCAGAATCGAGGACTAGTGTGAGTGGTAATGAGCAGTTCTTC

v_gene: TRBV12-3/TRBV12-4
abundance: -
d_gene: -
j_gene: TRBJ2-1
CDR3aa: CASSLVSRYAENEQFF
CDR3nt: TGTGCCAGCAGTTTAGTAAGCCGATATGCGGAGAATGAGCAGTTCTTC